The sequence of this T cell receptor beta chain was determined in a study of cytomegalovirus exposure and HLA in healthy donors. The study, taken as a whole, reports: Certain indistinguishable V segments, among them TRBV6-2 and TRBV6-3, were excluded. Later on, an analysis tied some 17,000 TCR beta sequences to HLA alleles at 0.05 false discovery rate.

In this sample, this clone turned up once. Its antigen is undetermined. A multiplex PCR was run with 60 Vbeta primers and 13 Jbeta primers. Repertoires were generated with immunoSEQ multiplex PCR, while TCRdb's copy carries only in-frame clones and drops some. This table has 110,000 to 150,000 clones, roughly 77% appearing once. CDR1 MDHEN and CDR2 SYDVKM come from the germline V gene. V lost 0 bases and J lost 0, with 19 bases in between. The CDR3 spans 19 residues. The V call is TRBV28, the J call TRBJ2-3; D is possibly TRBD2 (6 bases). The clonotype comes from a man younger than 45 in good health and CMV-seronegative. Sequenced sample: PBMCs. CDR3: CASSLWRDFFTTSTDTQYF. The CDR3 DNA sequence: TGTGCCAGCAGTTTATGGCGGGACTTTTTTACCACTAGCACAGATACGCAGTATTTT.